This T cell receptor (beta chain) was identified during a study of shared clonotypes between healthy human individuals. General observations from the study: Although depth was large, rarefaction showed that sequencing of the sorted subsets was incomplete. Shared clonotypes across all four donors exceeded non-shared ones in generation probability. Tissue TCR repertoires likely differ from these blood-only repertoires.

Regarding this clone: As yet, its antigen is unknown.

Assay used: immunoSEQ multiplex PCR; TCRdb lists only in-frame clones, some missing. This sample has around 2.5 million clones, with approximately 93% found just once. The CDR3 extends over 15 amino acids. CDR1 and CDR2 from the germline V gene are LGHNA and YNFKEQ. The study drew all its donors from Caucasian adults living in Nashville, Tennessee. The sequence came from a man younger than 35 in good health. Some clones in this sample may be carry-over from other donors' samples. Input material: naive CD4+ T cells from PBMCs. The subset is: CD45RA+ positively selected. The chain joins TRBV4-2 to TRBJ2-5, with D possibly matching TRBD2 (6 bases). The J call may be in error: the DNA end matches TRBJ2-7 better. The CDR3 is CASRDSGSDLYEQYF. CDR3 DNA: TGTGCCAGCAGAGATAGCGGTTCGGACTTATACGAGCAGTACTTC.